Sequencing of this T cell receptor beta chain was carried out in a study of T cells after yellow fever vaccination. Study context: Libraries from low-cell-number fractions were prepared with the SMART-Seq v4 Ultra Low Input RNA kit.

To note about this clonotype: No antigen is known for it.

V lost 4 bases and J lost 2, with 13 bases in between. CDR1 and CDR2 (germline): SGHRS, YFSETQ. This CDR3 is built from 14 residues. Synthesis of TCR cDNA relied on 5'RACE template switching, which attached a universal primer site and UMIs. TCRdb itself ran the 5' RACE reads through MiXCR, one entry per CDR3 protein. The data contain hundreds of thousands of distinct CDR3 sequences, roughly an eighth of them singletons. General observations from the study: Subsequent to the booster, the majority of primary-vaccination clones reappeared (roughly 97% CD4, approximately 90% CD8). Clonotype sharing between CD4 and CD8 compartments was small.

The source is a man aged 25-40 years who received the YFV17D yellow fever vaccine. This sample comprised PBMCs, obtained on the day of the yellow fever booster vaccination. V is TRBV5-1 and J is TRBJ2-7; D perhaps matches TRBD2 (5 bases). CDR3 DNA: TGCGCCAGCAGCCCTACGTTGGAGGCCTACGAGCAGTACTTC. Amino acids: CASSPTLEAYEQYF.